One sample yielded the 6 T cell receptor beta chains listed below, sequenced in a study of blood T cell repertoires in COVID-19. This table comes from immunoSEQ multiplex PCR, and its TCRdb copy is limited to in-frame clones, with some not included. The table has 200,000 or so clones, roughly 80% seen once; the top ten hold under 5.5%. Source material: peripheral blood. The receptors shown here come from a woman in her thirties with acute or convalescent COVID-19.

The chain links TRBV7-9 to TRBJ1-5; perhaps TRBD1 as D (6 bases). Germline CDR1 SEHNR, CDR2 FQNEAQ (reference sequence). The CDR3 sequence is 16 residues long. Trimming shortened V by 1 base and J by 2 bases, and 12 bases separated the two germline ends. The CDR3 DNA reads TGTGCCAGCAGCTTAGATGGGGGCGCGGGCAATCAGCCCCAGCATTTT. Translating gives CASSLDGGAGNQPQHF.

This clone was observed a handful of times. This sequence joins TRBV19 and TRBJ1-5, with 7 bases matching TRBD1. This CDR3 spans 15 amino acids. Germline CDR1 reads LNHDA; CDR2 reads SQIVND (reference sequence). Trimming removed 6 bases from V and 0 bases from J; junction bases left unmatched: 5. The CDR3 sequence: CASRGQSDSNQPQHF. CDR3 nucleotide sequence: TGTGCCAGTAGGGGACAGTCTGATAGCAATCAGCCCCAGCATTTT.

This chain uses TRBV19 with TRBJ2-2; 7 bases are shared with TRBD2. The V segment lost 3 bases and the J segment 8 bases; nucleotides outside the gene matches: 9. The CDR3 runs 15 residues. CDR1 and CDR2 (germline): LNHDA, SQIVND (reference sequence). The CDR3 sequence: CASSIGAGIQGELFF. The CDR3 DNA is TGTGCCAGTAGTATTGGAGCGGGAATCCAAGGGGAGCTGTTTTTT.

This chain joins TRBV28 and TRBJ2-3; weak D call: TRBD1 (6 bases). CDR1 and CDR2 (germline): MDHEN, SYDVKM. The CDR3 runs to 14 residues. The V end lost 5 bases, the J end lost 4 bases, and 13 bases lay between the germline ends. The CDR3, as DNA: TGTGCCAGCAGTCAGGACAGCAACGCAGATACGCAGTATTTT. It encodes CASSQDSNADTQYF.

The genes are TRBV6-2 or TRBV6-3 and TRBJ2-7; D is perhaps TRBD2 (6 bases). V lost 4 bases, J lost 3 bases, and 7 bases lay in between. The CDR3 has 12 amino acids. Germline CDR1 and CDR2: MNHEY and SVGEGT. The CDR3 nucleotides read TGTGCCAGCAGTTGGGACTTCTACGAGCAGTACTTC. This codes for CASSWDFYEQYF.

V gene TRBV9 combines with J gene TRBJ2-3; the D gene is possibly TRBD2 (5 bases). Germline V lookup: CDR1 SGDLS, CDR2 YYNGEE. The V gene lost 5 bases and the J gene lost 2 bases, with 6 bases spanning the gap. This CDR3 spans 12 amino acids. As DNA, the CDR3 is TGTGCCAGCAGGGGAGACACAGATACGCAGTATTTT. Translation gives CASRGDTDTQYF. Full variable domain (remainder filled in from reference TRBV9 and TRBJ2-3): DSGVTQTPKHLITATGQRVTLRCSPRSGDLSVYWYQQSLDQGLQFLIQYYNGEERAKGNILERFSAQQFPDLHSELNLSSLELGDSALYFCASRGDTDTQYFGPGTRLTVL.